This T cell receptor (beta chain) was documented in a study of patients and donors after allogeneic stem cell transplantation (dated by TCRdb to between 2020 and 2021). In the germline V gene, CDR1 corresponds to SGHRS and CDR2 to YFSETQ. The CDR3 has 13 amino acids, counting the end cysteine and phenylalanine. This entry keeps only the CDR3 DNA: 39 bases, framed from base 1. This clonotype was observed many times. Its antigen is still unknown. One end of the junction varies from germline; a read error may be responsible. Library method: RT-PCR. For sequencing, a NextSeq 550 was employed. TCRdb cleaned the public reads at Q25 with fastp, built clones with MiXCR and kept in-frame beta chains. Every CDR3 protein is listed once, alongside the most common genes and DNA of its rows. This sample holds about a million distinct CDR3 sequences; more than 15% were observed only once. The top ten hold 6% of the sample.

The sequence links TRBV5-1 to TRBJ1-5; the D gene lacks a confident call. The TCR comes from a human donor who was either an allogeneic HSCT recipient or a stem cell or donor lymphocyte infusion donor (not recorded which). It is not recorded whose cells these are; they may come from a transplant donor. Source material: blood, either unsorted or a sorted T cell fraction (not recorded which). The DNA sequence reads TGTGCCAGCAGTCCCGACGGCAATCAGCCCCAGCATTTT. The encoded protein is CASSPDGNQPQHF. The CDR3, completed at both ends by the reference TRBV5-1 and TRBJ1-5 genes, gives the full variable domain KAGVTQTPRYLIKTRGQQVTLSCSPISGHRSVSWYQQTPGQGLQFLFEYFSETQRNKGNFPGRFSGRQFSNSRSEMNVSTLELGDSALYLCASSPDGNQPQHFGDGTRLSIL.